The clone carrying this T cell receptor beta chain appeared a few times. What it binds is not known. The CDR3 runs 13 residues. Per the germline V gene, CDR1 is SGDLS and CDR2 is YYNGEE. Trimming pared 8 bases from V and 3 bases from J, leaving 13 bases between. This specimen comes from a study of T-cell memory formation after mild COVID-19. Points from the study as a whole: CM and EM subsets held most contracting CD4+ clones; EMRA held CD8+ ones.

MiXCR, run by TCRdb on the 5' RACE reads, gives a single entry per CDR3 protein. Of approximately 430,000 distinct CDR3 sequences detected, more than 20% appear once; the ten largest clones hold around 13%. Sample: PBMCs or a T cell subset sorted from them (not recorded which). The V call is TRBV9, the J call TRBJ2-3, with D maybe TRBD1 (6 bases). The TCR originated in an adult woman who had mild COVID-19 (a few samples of this study predate the infection). Cell type and time point are not known. The DNA for the CDR3 is TGTGCCAGTGGGAAAGGGACAACAGATACGCAGTATTTT. It specifies CASGKGTTDTQYF.